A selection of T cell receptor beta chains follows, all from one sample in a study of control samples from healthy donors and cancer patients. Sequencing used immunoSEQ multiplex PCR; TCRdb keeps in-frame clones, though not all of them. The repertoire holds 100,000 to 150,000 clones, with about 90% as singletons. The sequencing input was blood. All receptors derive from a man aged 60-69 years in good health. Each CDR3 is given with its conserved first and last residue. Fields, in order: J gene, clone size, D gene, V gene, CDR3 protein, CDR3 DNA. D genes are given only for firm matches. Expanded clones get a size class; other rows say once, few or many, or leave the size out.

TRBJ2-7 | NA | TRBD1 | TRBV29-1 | CSVEEQGKGYEQYF | TGCAGCGTTGAAGAACAGGGGAAAGGCTACGAGCAGTACTTC
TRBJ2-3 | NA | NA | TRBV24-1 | CATSDLVRGDTQYF | TGTGCCACCAGTGATTTGGTTCGTGGAGATACGCAGTATTTT
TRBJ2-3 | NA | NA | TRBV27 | CASSLQAGQTLTYTQYF | TGTGCCAGCAGTTTACAAGCAGGACAGACCTTGACCTATACGCAGTATTTT
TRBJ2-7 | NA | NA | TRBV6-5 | CASSYSKRAEQYF | TGTGCCAGCAGTTACTCGAAGCGGGCAGAGCAGTACTTC
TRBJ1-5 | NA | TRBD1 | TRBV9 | CASSAGGQFNQPQHF | TGTGCCAGCAGCGCGGGGGGACAGTTCAATCAGCCCCAGCATTTT
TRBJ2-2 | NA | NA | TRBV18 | CASSLLQGDGELFF | TGTGCCAGCTCACTGTTACAGGGCGACGGGGAGCTGTTTTTT
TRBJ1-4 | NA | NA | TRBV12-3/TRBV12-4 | CASSLGLKEKLFF | TGTGCCAGCAGTTTAGGACTTAAGGAAAAACTGTTTTTT
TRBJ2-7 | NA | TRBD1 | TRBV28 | CASSLWGTGSWEQYF | TGTGCCAGTAGTTTATGGGGGACAGGGTCGTGGGAGCAGTACTTC
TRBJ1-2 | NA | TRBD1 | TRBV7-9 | CASSLTGPGGDYGYTF | TGTGCCAGCAGCTTAACGGGGCCAGGGGGCGACTATGGCTACACCTTC
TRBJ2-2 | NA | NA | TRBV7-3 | CASSPWAGGGGELFF | TGTGCCAGCAGCCCCTGGGCAGGGGGGGGCGGGGAGCTGTTTTTT
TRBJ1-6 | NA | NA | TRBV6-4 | CASRTGVNSPLHF | TGTGCCAGCAGGACAGGTGTTAATTCACCCCTCCACTTT
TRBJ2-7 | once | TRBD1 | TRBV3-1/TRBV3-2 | CASSQVGTTGTHEQYF | TGTGCCAGCAGCCAAGTCGGGACGACAGGGACCCACGAGCAGTACTTC
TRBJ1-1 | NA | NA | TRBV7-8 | CASSFGTSGSTEAFF | TGTGCCAGCAGCTTCGGGACGAGTGGGAGCACTGAAGCTTTCTTT
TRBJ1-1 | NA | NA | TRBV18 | CASSPPGVGMNTEAFF | TGTGCCAGCTCACCACCGGGGGTGGGGATGAACACTGAAGCTTTCTTT
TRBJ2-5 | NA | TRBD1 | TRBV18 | CASSRQGTQETQYF | TGTGCCAGCTCCCGACAGGGGACACAAGAGACCCAGTACTTC
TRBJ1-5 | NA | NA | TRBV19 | CASGEGWNQPQHF | TGTGCCAGTGGGGAGGGATGGAATCAGCCCCAGCATTTT
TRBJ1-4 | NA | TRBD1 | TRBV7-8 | CASSLAFGQGNEKLFF | TGTGCCAGCAGCTTAGCATTCGGACAGGGTAATGAAAAACTGTTTTTT
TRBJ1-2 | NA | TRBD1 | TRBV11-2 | CASSFAFRQGGRGYTF | TGTGCCAGCAGCTTCGCCTTTAGACAGGGGGGCAGGGGCTACACCTTC
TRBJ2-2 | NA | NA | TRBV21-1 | CATVGRKTGRHTGELFF | TGTGCCACAGTCGGCAGAAAAACAGGGAGACACACCGGGGAGCTGTTTTTT
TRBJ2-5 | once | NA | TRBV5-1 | CASSLQLDTGGTQYF | TGCGCCAGCAGCTTGCAGCTGGACACCGGGGGGACCCAGTACTTC
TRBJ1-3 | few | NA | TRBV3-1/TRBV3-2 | CASSYSSGSQDTIYF | TGTGCCAGCAGCTACTCCTCAGGGTCTCAGGACACCATATATTTT
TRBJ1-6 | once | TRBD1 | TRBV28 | CASSLSRGASPLHF | TGTGCCAGCAGTTTATCCAGGGGGGCTTCACCCCTCCACTTT
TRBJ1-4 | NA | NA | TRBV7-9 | CASSLQYQNRDGNEKLFF | TGTGCCAGCAGCTTACAGTACCAGAACCGGGACGGAAATGAAAAACTGTTTTTT
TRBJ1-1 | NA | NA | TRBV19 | CASSKSSLNTEAFF | TGTGCCAGTAGTAAGAGCTCCTTGAACACTGAAGCTTTCTTT
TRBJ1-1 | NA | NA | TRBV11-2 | CASSTGLVSGTEAFF | TGTGCCAGCAGTACCGGACTCGTCAGTGGGACTGAAGCTTTCTTT
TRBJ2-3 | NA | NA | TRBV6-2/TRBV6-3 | CASSYSQTTDTQYF | TGTGCCAGCAGTTACTCTCAGACCACAGATACGCAGTATTTT
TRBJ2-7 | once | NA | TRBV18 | CASSSAKLSYEQYF | TGTGCCAGCTCGTCGGCTAAACTCTCCTACGAGCAGTACTTC
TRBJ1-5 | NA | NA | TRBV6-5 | CASTNRYGDNQPQHF | TGTGCCAGCACTAACAGGTATGGGGACAATCAGCCCCAGCATTTT
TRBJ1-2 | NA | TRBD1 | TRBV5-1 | CASSVGTGKNNYGYTF | TGCGCCAGCAGCGTAGGGACAGGGAAAAATAACTATGGCTACACCTTC
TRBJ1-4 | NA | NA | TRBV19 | CASSLGFTTNEKLFF | TGTGCCAGTAGTTTAGGATTTACAACTAATGAAAAACTGTTTTTT
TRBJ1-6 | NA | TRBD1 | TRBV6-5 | CASSYAGTDNSPLHF | TGTGCCAGCAGTTATGCCGGGACAGATAATTCACCCCTCCACTTT
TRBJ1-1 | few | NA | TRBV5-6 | CASSLVTVTMNTEAFF | TGTGCCAGCAGCTTGGTTACAGTTACCATGAACACTGAAGCTTTCTTT
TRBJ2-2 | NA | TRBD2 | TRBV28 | CASSLPTSGLNTGELFF | TGTGCCAGCAGTTTACCGACTAGCGGGTTGAACACCGGGGAGCTGTTTTTT
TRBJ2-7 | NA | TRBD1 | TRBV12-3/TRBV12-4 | CASTIWGQGNQYF | TGTGCCAGCACCATCTGGGGACAGGGCAATCAGTACTTC
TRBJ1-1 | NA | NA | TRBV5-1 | CASSLGGGINTEAFF | TGCGCCAGCAGCTTGGGTGGAGGGATAAACACTGAAGCTTTCTTT
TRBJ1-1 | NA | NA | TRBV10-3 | CAISEPHMNTEAFF | TGTGCCATCAGTGAGCCACACATGAACACTGAAGCTTTCTTT
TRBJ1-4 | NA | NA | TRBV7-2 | CASSWSTNEKLFF | TGTGCCAGCAGCTGGTCAACTAATGAAAAACTGTTTTTT
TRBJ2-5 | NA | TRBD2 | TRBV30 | CAWSGGLGGYQETQYF | TGTGCCTGGAGTGGGGGTTTGGGGGGGTACCAAGAGACCCAGTACTTC
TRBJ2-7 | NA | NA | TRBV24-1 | CATSDPGHSYEQYF | TGTGCCACCAGTGACCCAGGACATTCTTACGAGCAGTACTTC
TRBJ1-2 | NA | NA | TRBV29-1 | CSVEQGEGSYGYTF | TGCAGCGTTGAACAAGGAGAGGGATCCTATGGCTACACCTTC
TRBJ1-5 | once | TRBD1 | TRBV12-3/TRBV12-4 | CASQGASKEPQHF | TGTGCCAGTCAGGGGGCGTCGAAAGAGCCCCAGCATTTT
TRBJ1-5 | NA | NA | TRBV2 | CASSRGAVGPQHF | TGTGCCAGCAGCCGGGGGGCGGTGGGGCCCCAGCATTTT
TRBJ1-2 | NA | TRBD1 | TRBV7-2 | CASSAGTGAGGHGYTF | TGTGCCAGCAGCGCCGGGACAGGGGCGGGTGGGCATGGCTACACCTTC
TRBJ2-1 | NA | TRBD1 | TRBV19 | CASSTPDGGTGLNEQFF | TGTGCCAGTAGTACCCCCGATGGCGGGACAGGGCTTAATGAGCAGTTCTTC